This TCR beta chain derives from a study of T-cell reconstitution after alpha-beta-depleted transplantation in children. The study's findings and limits: Several hundred expanded graft clones reportedly supplied alpha-beta T cells about two months after transplant. Certain patients had high TCRbeta diversity at day 60, and it came from recipient T cells and thymic progenitors that survived. One year after transplant, T-cell counts and diversity came mostly from newly produced T cells.

This CDR3 has 15 amino acids. V lost 3 bases and J 2 bases, leaving 16 bases between the germline ends. Per the germline V gene, CDR1 is DFQATT and CDR2 is SNEGSKA (reference sequence). This clonotype showed up just a few times. Its cognate antigen is unknown. It was with unique molecular identifiers that the TCRbeta library was prepared. TCRdb recomputed calls from the PCR reads with MiXCR, one row per CDR3 protein. The sample includes about 580,000 distinct CDR3 sequences, about 23% of them seen just once. This rearrangement joins TRBV20-1 to TRBJ2-5, with D perhaps matching TRBD1 (5 bases). This TCR came from a boy under two years old who had a stem cell transplant for acute myeloid leukemia, so the T cells may come from the graft donor. The sequencing used PBMCs, mostly from graft donor cells, collected 360 days after TCRalphabeta/CD19-depleted stem cell transplant. CDR3 sequence: CSASEDTSLQETQYF. Written as DNA, the CDR3 is TGCAGTGCTAGCGAGGACACCTCCTTACAAGAGACCCAGTACTTC.